This passage covers 23 T cell receptor beta chains from one sample sequenced in a study of blood T cell repertoires in COVID-19. Sequenced by immunoSEQ multiplex PCR; TCRdb stores in-frame clones only, minus some. The sample consists of roughly 120,000 clones, 85% to 90% of them appearing once. The sample comprised peripheral blood. Every receptor here comes from a woman between 45 and 60 years old with acute or convalescent COVID-19.

The rearrangement links TRBV5-1 to TRBJ2-2; TRBD1 aligns across 8 bases. Trimming took 4 bases from V and 0 from J; bases not matched to a gene: 2. CDR3 length: 15 residues. The germline V gene has CDR1 SGHRS and CDR2 YFSETQ. CDR3 sequence: CASSPGQANTGELFF. The CDR3 bases are TGCGCCAGCAGCCCGGGACAGGCGAACACCGGGGAGCTGTTTTTT.

This rearrangement joins TRBV7-9 to TRBJ2-7; the match to TRBD1 covers 7 bases. V shed 2 bases, J shed 5 bases, and the junction held 12 bases outside the gene matches. CDR1 and CDR2 from the germline V gene are SEHNR and FQNEAQ (reference sequence). The CDR3 covers 16 residues. CDR3 in amino acids: CASSLPFGQAWDEQYF. The CDR3 DNA reads as TGTGCCAGCAGCTTACCCTTCGGACAGGCCTGGGACGAGCAGTACTTC.

The chain employs TRBV5-1 and TRBJ2-2, with 8 bases lining up with TRBD2. The germline V gene encodes CDR1 SGHRS and CDR2 YFSETQ. J gave up 0 bases and V 2 bases, and 0 bases lay outside the gene matches. CDR3 length: 15 residues. The CDR3 is CASSFSGTNTGELFF. CDR3 sequence (DNA): TGCGCCAGCAGCTTTAGCGGGACGAACACCGGGGAGCTGTTTTTT.

The table lists this clone with a few counts. The chain combines TRBV11-3 with TRBJ2-6, with TRBD1 matching over 8 bases. The CDR3 has 15 residues. Trimming at V came to 6 bases and at J to 0 bases, leaving 1 base not matched to a gene. The germline gives CDR1 SGHNT, CDR2 YENEEA. CDR3 sequence reads: CASSTGGSGANVLTF. CDR3 nucleotide sequence: TGTGCCAGCAGTACAGGGGGCTCTGGGGCCAACGTCCTGACTTTC.

The chain uses TRBV14 and TRBJ1-2; D unresolved. CDR3 length equals 15 residues. Germline CDR1 and CDR2: SGHDN and FVKESK. V gave up 2 bases and J gave up 3 bases, with 13 bases separating them. The CDR3 is CASSQPSGIDYGYTF. CDR3 nucleotide sequence: TGTGCCAGCAGCCAACCTTCAGGAATTGACTATGGCTACACCTTC.

This clone was found many times. The CDR3 bases are TGTGCCAGTATCACCAGGGGGACCGGGGAGCTGTTTTTT. It encodes CASITRGTGELFF. The V and J genes are TRBV19 and TRBJ2-2; 7 bases are shared with TRBD1. The germline V gene has CDR1 LNHDA and CDR2 SQIVND (reference sequence). The length of the CDR3 is 13 residues. Trimming removed 7 bases from V and 5 bases from J; junction bases left unmatched: 4.

The table lists this clone with a count of one. The chain links TRBV11-2 to TRBJ2-7, with unresolved D. Between the trimmed V and J ends, which lost 2 bases and 2 bases, there was a span of 7 bases. The CDR3 covers 13 residues. In germline, CDR1 is SGHAT, CDR2 FQNNGV. CDR3 bases: TGTGCCAGCAGCTTACCAGTCGCCTACGAGCAGTACTTC. Amino acid sequence: CASSLPVAYEQYF.

DNA of the CDR3: TGTGCCAGCAGCTCTATTGGACAGGCCTTCTCTGGAAACACCATATATTTT. Translated, it gives CASSSIGQAFSGNTIYF. The chain carries TRBV9 and TRBJ1-3, with TRBD1 identical over 7 bases. Germline CDR1 is SGDLS and CDR2 is YYNGEE. The trim removed 4 bases at V and 0 bases at J, leaving 10 bases unmatched. The CDR3 extends over 17 amino acids.

This chain connects TRBV19 to TRBJ2-7; a possible D gene is TRBD1 (6 bases). Trimming removed 4 bases at V and 0 bases at J, with 13 bases between. This CDR3 comprises 15 residues. Germline lookup yields CDR1 LNHDA and CDR2 SQIVND (reference sequence). Here the CDR3 reads CASSTTGTLSYEQYF. The CDR3 DNA reads TGTGCCAGTAGTACGACCGGGACACTCTCCTACGAGCAGTACTTC.

The V gene is TRBV5-1, the J gene TRBJ2-5; 7 bases match TRBD2. Germline loops: CDR1 SGHRS, CDR2 YFSETQ. Trimming took 1 base from V and 6 from J; bases not matched to a gene: 9. The CDR3 covers 15 residues. CDR3 bases: TGCGCCAGCAGCTTGCTGGCGGGAGCGCCCAAGACCCAGTACTTC. It specifies CASSLLAGAPKTQYF.

As DNA, the CDR3 is TGTGCCAGCAGGACCGGGACAGGAACAGATACGCAGTATTTT. Protein: CASRTGTGTDTQYF. The chain couples TRBV2 to TRBJ2-3; 8 bases match TRBD1. CDR3 size: 14 residues. From germline, CDR1 is SNHLY and CDR2 FYNNEI. V was clipped by 6 bases and J by 3 bases; unmatched bases: 5.

This clone showed up just a few times. V gene TRBV7-9 combines with J gene TRBJ2-2, with unresolved D. V was cut by 5 bases and J by 4 bases, with 17 bases left in between. This CDR3 contains 16 residues. Germline assignment: CDR1 SEHNR and CDR2 FQNEAQ (reference sequence). CDR3 region: CASSPMHTAGTGELFF. DNA of the CDR3: TGTGCCAGCAGCCCCATGCACACAGCTGGCACCGGGGAGCTGTTTTTT.

This chain joins TRBV28 and TRBJ2-7, with D possibly being TRBD2 (6 bases). The CDR3 contains 14 residues. Per the germline V gene, CDR1 is MDHEN and CDR2 is SYDVKM. V lost 10 bases, J lost 4 bases, and 20 bases lay in between. CDR3 loop: CATGDEGRLYEQYF. The CDR3, as DNA: TGTGCCACGGGGGACGAGGGGCGCCTATACGAGCAGTACTTC.

The table lists this clone with a count of one. J is TRBJ2-7 and V is TRBV28, with 8 bases that match TRBD2. CDR1 is MDHEN and CDR2 is SYDVKM in the germline V gene. Trimming cost V 5 bases and J 2 bases; bases outside gene matches: 5. This CDR3 has 14 residues. The CDR3 protein is CASSQLAVPYEQYF. The CDR3 coding sequence is TGTGCCAGCAGTCAACTAGCGGTACCCTACGAGCAGTACTTC.

The rearrangement joins TRBV15 to TRBJ2-7; 8 bases are shared with TRBD1. Germline assignment: CDR1 LNHNV and CDR2 YYDKDF (reference sequence). V gave up 5 bases and J gave up 5 bases; unmatched junction bases: 8. This CDR3 comprises 14 residues. The chain's CDR3 is CATSPRDRPNEQYF. Written as DNA, the CDR3 is TGTGCCACCAGCCCCCGGGACAGGCCCAACGAGCAGTACTTC.

The chain employs TRBV7-6 and TRBJ1-5, with D possibly being TRBD1 (5 bases). Trimming stripped 0 bases from V and 5 bases from J, with 8 bases between. Germline V gene data show CDR1 as SGHVS and CDR2 as FNYEAQ. The CDR3 is 14 residues long. The CDR3 nucleotides are TGTGCCAGCAGCTTAGCTGGCAGGGATCAGCCCCAGCATTTT. Translating gives CASSLAGRDQPQHF.

This clone was detected only once. The V call is TRBV3-1 (or the pseudogene TRBV3-2), the J call TRBJ1-1, with a weak D call TRBD1 (5 bases). The CDR3 runs to 14 residues. The V gene's germline CDR1 is LGHDT and CDR2 YNNKEL (reference sequence). Between the trimmed V and J ends, which lost 2 bases and 3 bases, there was a span of 10 bases. The CDR3 coding sequence is TGTGCCAGCAGCCAATCCGACAGTGACACTGAAGCTTTCTTT. This translates into CASSQSDSDTEAFF.

The chain recombines TRBV28 with TRBJ1-2, with no clear D. This CDR3 is built from 14 residues. Germline CDR1 is MDHEN and CDR2 is SYDVKM. With 5 bases removed from V and 0 bases from J, the gap between germline ends came to 10 bases. The CDR3 reads CASSEEVSNYGYTF. The CDR3 DNA reads as TGTGCCAGCAGTGAGGAAGTGTCTAACTATGGCTACACCTTC.

The chain recombines TRBV7-2 with TRBJ2-7; tentative D call: TRBD2 (7 bases). Germline V gives CDR1 SGHTA, CDR2 FQGNSA. The CDR3 covers 16 residues. V lost 1 base, J lost 8 bases, and 21 bases lay in between. The CDR3 region has the DNA TGTGCCAGCAGCTTAGGGGGGCGAGGGAGGGCCCGGCAGCAGTACTTC. Amino acids: CASSLGGRGRARQQYF.

The table lists this clone with a count of one. The chain combines TRBV28 with TRBJ1-3, with no clear D. The V end was cut by 8 bases, the J end by 9 bases, with 17 bases between. The CDR3 is made up of 13 amino acids. The germline CDR1 and CDR2 sequences are MDHEN and SYDVKM. CDR3 protein: CASGPSFGGTIYF. The CDR3 region has the DNA TGTGCCAGCGGCCCCTCTTTTGGCGGCACCATATATTTT.

A single count supports this clone. The chain has TRBV9 and TRBJ1-6; no firm D call. This CDR3 contains 15 residues. Trimming stripped 3 bases from V and 10 bases from J, with 17 bases between. The germline CDR1 and CDR2 sequences are SGDLS and YYNGEE. This CDR3 is CASSALTLGGSPLHF. DNA for the CDR3: TGTGCCAGCAGCGCCCTGACCCTGGGAGGGTCACCCCTCCACTTT.

The V and J genes are TRBV4-1 and TRBJ2-3; the match to TRBD2 covers 13 bases. This CDR3 contains 16 residues. The ends lost 6 bases at V and 1 base at J; junction bases unmatched: 4. Germline V gene lookup returns CDR1 MGHRA and CDR2 YSYEKL. The CDR3 coding sequence is TGCGCCAGCAGTTCTGGACTAGCGGGAGGCACAGATACGCAGTATTTT. Protein sequence: CASSSGLAGGTDTQYF.

The chain has TRBV14 and TRBJ1-3; D not resolved. This CDR3 contains 16 residues. V lost 2 bases, J lost 0 bases, and 11 bases lay in between. Germline CDR1 and CDR2: SGHDN and FVKESK. CDR3 bases: TGTGCCAGCAGCCAACAACAGTATTTCTCTGGAAACACCATATATTTT. It specifies CASSQQQYFSGNTIYF.